This T cell receptor beta chain stems from a study of CXCR3-negative and CXCR3-positive naive CD8 T cells. Each TRB cDNA library was prepared by 5' RACE (with UMI labels). TCRdb reprocessed the 5' RACE reads and keeps a single row for each CDR3 protein, giving no DNA. This repertoire includes some 41,000 distinct CDR3 sequences. The CDR3 runs to 15 residues. The germline V gene encodes CDR1 MNHEY and CDR2 SMNVEV (reference sequence). About this clonotype itself: As yet, its antigen is unknown.

Overall study results and limits: For naive cells, CXCR3-negative and CXCR3-positive subsets had similar TRBV-TRBJ usage; for memory cells, usage differed.

The clonotype was recovered from a human donor in good health. Some clones in this sample may be carry-over from other donors' samples. The rearrangement uses TRBV27 and TRBJ1-5; the TCRdb call, TRBD1, lacks DNA for checking. The material sequenced was memory CD8+ T cells from blood. The CDR3 protein is CASSLSEGHREPQHF.